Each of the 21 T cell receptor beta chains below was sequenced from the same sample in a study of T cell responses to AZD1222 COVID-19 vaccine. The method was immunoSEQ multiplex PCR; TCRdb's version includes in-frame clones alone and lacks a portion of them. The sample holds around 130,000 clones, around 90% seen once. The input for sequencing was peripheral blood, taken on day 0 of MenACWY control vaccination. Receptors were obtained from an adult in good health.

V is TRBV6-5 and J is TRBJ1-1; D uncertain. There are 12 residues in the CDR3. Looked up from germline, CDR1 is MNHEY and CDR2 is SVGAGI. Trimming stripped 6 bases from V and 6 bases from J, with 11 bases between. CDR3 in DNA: TGTGCCAGCAGCCTACTCGGCGCTGAAGCTTTCTTT. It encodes CASSLLGAEAFF.

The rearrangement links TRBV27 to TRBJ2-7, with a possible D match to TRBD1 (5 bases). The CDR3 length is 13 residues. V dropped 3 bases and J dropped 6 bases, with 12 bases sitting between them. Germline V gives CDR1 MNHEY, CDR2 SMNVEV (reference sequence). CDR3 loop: CASSFQRGGEQYF. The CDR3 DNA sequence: TGTGCCAGCAGTTTCCAAAGGGGTGGCGAGCAGTACTTC.

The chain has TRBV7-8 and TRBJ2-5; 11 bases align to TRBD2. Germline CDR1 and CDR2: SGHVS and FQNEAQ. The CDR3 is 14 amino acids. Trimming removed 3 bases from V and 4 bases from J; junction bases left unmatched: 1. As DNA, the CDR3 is TGTGCCAGCAGCTTCGGACTAGCGGGAGAGACCCAGTACTTC. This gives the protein CASSFGLAGETQYF. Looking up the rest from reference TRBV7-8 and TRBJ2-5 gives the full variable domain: GAGVSQSPRYKVAKRGQDVALRCDPISGHVSLFWYQQALGQGPEFLTYFQNEAQLDKSGLPSDRFFAERPEGSVSTLKIQRTQQEDSAVYLCASSFGLAGETQYFGPGTRLLVL.

CDR3: CASTPGPYEQYF. As DNA, the CDR3 is TGTGCCAGCACCCCCGGCCCCTACGAGCAGTACTTC. V usage is TRBV6-5 and J usage is TRBJ2-7; no clear D. V was pared by 7 bases and J by 2 bases, with 9 bases between. Germline V gives CDR1 MNHEY, CDR2 SVGAGI. The CDR3 sequence is 12 residues long.

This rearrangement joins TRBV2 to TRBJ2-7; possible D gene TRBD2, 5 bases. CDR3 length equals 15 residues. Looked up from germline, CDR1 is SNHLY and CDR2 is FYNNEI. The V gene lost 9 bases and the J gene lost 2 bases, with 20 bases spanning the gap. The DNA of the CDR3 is TGTGCCAGTCTTTCTCGGCGACTACCGACCTACGAGCAGTACTTC. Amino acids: CASLSRRLPTYEQYF.

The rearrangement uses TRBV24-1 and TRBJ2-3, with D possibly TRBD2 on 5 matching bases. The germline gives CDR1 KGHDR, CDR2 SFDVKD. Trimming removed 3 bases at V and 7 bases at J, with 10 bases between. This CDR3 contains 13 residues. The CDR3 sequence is CATSDPTGNTQYF. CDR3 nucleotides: TGTGCCACCAGTGATCCGACCGGGAATACGCAGTATTTT.

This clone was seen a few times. The CDR3 DNA reads TGTGCCAGCAGCCACGGGACGGTGAATCAGCCCCAGCATTTT. Translation gives CASSHGTVNQPQHF. The V call is TRBV7-3, the J call TRBJ1-5; TRBD1 might be the D (5 bases). The V and J ends lost 5 bases and 4 bases respectively, with 12 bases between them. Germline CDR1 and CDR2: SGHTA and FQGTGA. The CDR3 contains 14 residues. Based on the CDR3 plus reference TRBV7-3 and TRBJ1-5, the full variable domain is GAGVSQTPSNKVTEKGKYVELRCDPISGHTALYWYRQSLGQGPEFLIYFQGTGAADDSGLPNDRFFAVRPEGSVSTLKIQRTERGDSAVYLCASSHGTVNQPQHFGDGTRLSIL.

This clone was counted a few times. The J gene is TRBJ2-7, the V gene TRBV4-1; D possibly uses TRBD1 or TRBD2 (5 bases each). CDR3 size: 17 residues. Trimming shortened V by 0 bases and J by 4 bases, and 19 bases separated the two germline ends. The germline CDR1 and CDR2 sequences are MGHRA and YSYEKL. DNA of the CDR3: TGCGCCAGCAGCCAAGATAGTCGGCCAGACTGGGGGTACGAGCAGTACTTC. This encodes CASSQDSRPDWGYEQYF.

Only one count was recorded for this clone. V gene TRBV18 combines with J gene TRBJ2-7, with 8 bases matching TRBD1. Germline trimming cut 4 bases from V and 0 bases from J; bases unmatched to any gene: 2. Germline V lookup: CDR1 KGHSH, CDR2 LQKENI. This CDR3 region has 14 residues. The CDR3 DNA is TGTGCCAGCTCACTTACAGGGGGCTCCTACGAGCAGTACTTC. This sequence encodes CASSLTGGSYEQYF.

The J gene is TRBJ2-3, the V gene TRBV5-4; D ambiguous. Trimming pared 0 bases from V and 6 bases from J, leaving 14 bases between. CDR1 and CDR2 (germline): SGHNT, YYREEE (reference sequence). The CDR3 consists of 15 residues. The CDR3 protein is CASSLGRPIPDTQYF. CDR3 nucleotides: TGTGCCAGCAGCTTGGGGCGCCCGATCCCCGATACGCAGTATTTT.

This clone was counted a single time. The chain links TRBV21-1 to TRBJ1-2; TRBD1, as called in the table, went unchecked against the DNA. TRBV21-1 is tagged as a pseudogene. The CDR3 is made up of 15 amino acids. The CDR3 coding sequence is TGTGCCAGCAGCAACGGGGACAGGGGCGTTTATGGCTACACCTTC. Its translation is CASSNGDRGVYGYTF.

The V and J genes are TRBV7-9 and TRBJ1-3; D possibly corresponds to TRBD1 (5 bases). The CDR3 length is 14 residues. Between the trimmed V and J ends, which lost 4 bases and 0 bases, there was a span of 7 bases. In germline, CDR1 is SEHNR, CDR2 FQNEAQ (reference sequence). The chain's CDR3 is CASSSGHSGNTIYF. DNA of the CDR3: TGTGCCAGCAGCTCAGGGCACTCTGGAAACACCATATATTTT.

As DNA, the CDR3 is TGTGCCAGCAGCTTAGTAGGGGGGACCTACAATGAGCAGTTCTTC. As protein: CASSLVGGTYNEQFF. The chain carries TRBV7-6 and TRBJ2-1, with D perhaps matching TRBD1 or TRBD2 (6 bases each). Trimming took 1 base from V and 2 from J, leaving 9 bases between them. The CDR3 runs to 15 residues. Per the germline V gene, CDR1 is SGHVS and CDR2 is FNYEAQ.

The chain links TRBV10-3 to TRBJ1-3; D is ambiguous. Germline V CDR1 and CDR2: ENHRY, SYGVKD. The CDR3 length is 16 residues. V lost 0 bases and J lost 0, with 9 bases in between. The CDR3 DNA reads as TGTGCCATCAGTGAGTCGGGGAGGAACTCTGGAAACACCATATATTTT. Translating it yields CAISESGRNSGNTIYF.

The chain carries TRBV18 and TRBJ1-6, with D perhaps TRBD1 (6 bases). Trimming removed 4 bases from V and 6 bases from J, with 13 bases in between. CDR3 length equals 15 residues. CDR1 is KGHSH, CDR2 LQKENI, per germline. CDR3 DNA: TGTGCCAGCTCACGGGACATTCAAAGTAATTCACCCCTCCACTTT. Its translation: CASSRDIQSNSPLHF.

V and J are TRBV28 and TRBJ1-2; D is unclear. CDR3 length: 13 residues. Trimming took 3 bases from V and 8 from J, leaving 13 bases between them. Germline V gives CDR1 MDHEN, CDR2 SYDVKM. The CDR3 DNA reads TGTGCCAGCAGTTTCGACGGCCTTCGGGGCTACACCTTC. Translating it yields CASSFDGLRGYTF.

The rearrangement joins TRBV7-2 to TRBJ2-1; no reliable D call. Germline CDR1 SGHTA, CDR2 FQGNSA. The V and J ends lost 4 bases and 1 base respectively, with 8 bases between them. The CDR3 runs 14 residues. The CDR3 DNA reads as TGTGCCAGCAGCTCCTACAGATCCTACAATGAGCAGTTCTTC. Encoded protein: CASSSYRSYNEQFF. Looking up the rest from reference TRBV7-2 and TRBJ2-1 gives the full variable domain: GAGVSQSPSNKVTEKGKDVELRCDPISGHTALYWYRQSLGQGLEFLIYFQGNSAPDKSGLPSDRFSAERTGGSVSTLTIQRTQQEDSAVYLCASSSYRSYNEQFFGPGTRLTVL.

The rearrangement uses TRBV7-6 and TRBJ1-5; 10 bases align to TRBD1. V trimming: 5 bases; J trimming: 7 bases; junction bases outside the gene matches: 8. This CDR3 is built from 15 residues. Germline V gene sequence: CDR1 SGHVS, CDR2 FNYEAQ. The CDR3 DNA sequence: TGTGCCAGCAGCCAGACAGGGGGCCTGGACCAGCCCCAGCATTTT. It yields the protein CASSQTGGLDQPQHF.

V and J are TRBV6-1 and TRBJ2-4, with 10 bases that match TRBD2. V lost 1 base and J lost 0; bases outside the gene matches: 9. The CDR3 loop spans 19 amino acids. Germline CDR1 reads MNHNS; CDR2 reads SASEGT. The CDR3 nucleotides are TGTGCCAGCAGTGAAGTGAAAGCGGGAGGGCTTATAGCCAAAAACATTCAGTACTTC. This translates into CASSEVKAGGLIAKNIQYF.

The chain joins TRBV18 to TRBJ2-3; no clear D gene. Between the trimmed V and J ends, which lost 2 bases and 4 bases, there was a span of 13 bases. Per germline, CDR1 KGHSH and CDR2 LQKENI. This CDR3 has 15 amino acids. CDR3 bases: TGTGCCAGCTCACCATTGGCAGATGGGGCAGATACGCAGTATTTT. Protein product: CASSPLADGADTQYF.

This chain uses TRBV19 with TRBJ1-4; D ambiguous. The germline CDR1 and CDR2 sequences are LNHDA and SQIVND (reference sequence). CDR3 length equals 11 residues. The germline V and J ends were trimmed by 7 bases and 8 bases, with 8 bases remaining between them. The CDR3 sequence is CASKMGEKLFF. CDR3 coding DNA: TGTGCCAGTAAGATGGGCGAAAAACTGTTTTTT.